A selection of T cell receptor beta chains follows, all from one sample in a study of PD-L1 blockade in urothelial cancer. Generated by immunoSEQ multiplex PCR, the TCRdb table keeps only in-frame clones and is missing some. This sample carries approximately 110,000 clones, approximately 86% of them seen once, and the ten largest clones take 2% to 2.5%. This specimen consisted of PBMCs, obtained around atezolizumab (anti-PD-L1) treatment. The receptor set was obtained from a man aged 50-60 years with urothelial cancer. CDR3s include the opening cysteine and the closing phenylalanine or tryptophan. The order of the fields is D gene, J gene, V gene, clone size, CDR3 DNA, CDR3 protein. A D gene is named only where the DNA matches it firmly. Rows may omit the clone size; those that give it use once, few, many or a size class.

D: NA; J: TRBJ1-2; V: TRBV9; size: NA; DNA: TGTGCCAGCAGCGTTGAGGGCCTGGATGGCTACACCTTC; CDR3: CASSVEGLDGYTF
D: NA; J: TRBJ2-7; V: TRBV11-2; size: NA; DNA: TGTGCCAGCAGCCTTACAGGGGGCGCCGGGACTAGGGTATACGAGCAGTACTTC; CDR3: CASSLTGGAGTRVYEQYF
D: TRBD1; J: TRBJ2-5; V: TRBV19; size: few; DNA: TGTGCCAGTAGTATTTCGACAGGGGGATTCGAGACCCAGTACTTC; CDR3: CASSISTGGFETQYF
D: TRBD2; J: TRBJ2-1; V: TRBV7-3; size: NA; DNA: TGTGCCAGCAGCAGAGGGACTAGCGGGAAACTCTACAATGAGCAGTTCTTC; CDR3: CASSRGTSGKLYNEQFF
D: NA; J: TRBJ2-5; V: TRBV13; size: NA; DNA: TGTGCCAGCAGCCCCTCCGGAGGGGCTTCCCAAGAGACCCAGTACTTC; CDR3: CASSPSGGASQETQYF
D: NA; J: TRBJ2-5; V: TRBV28; size: NA; DNA: TGTGCCAGCAGTTCGGGACATAGATATGGGCGGGAGACCCAGTACTTC; CDR3: CASSSGHRYGRETQYF
D: TRBD2; J: TRBJ2-5; V: TRBV7-2; size: NA; DNA: TGTGCCAGCAGCCCCCAGGGACTAGCGGCAGAGACCCAGTACTTC; CDR3: CASSPQGLAAETQYF
D: NA; J: TRBJ2-7; V: TRBV18; size: NA; DNA: TGTGCCAGCTCCCCGGCGGCCCTCAGAAAAGGCTACGAGCAGTACTTC; CDR3: CASSPAALRKGYEQYF
D: TRBD2; J: TRBJ2-3; V: TRBV9; size: once; DNA: TGTGCCAGCAGCCTCGGACTAGCGGACACAGATACGCAGTATTTT; CDR3: CASSLGLADTDTQYF
D: TRBD2; J: TRBJ2-2; V: TRBV10-3; size: NA; DNA: TGTGCCATCACCACGGGACTAGCGGGAGAACCGAACACCGGGGAGCTGTTTTTT; CDR3: CAITTGLAGEPNTGELFF
D: TRBD2; J: TRBJ2-2; V: TRBV18; size: NA; DNA: TGTGCCAGCTCACCGAGGAGTAGCGGGAGTAACGGGGAGCTGTTTTTT; CDR3: CASSPRSSGSNGELFF
D: NA; J: TRBJ1-3; V: TRBV27; size: NA; DNA: TGTGCCAGCAAACTCCGGGGAGCAGGAAACACCATATATTTT; CDR3: CASKLRGAGNTIYF
D: NA; J: TRBJ2-1; V: TRBV7-2; size: NA; DNA: TGTGCCAGCAGCTTAAGGGGAGGCCAGCGGGCCCACAATGAGCAGTTCTTC; CDR3: CASSLRGGQRAHNEQFF
D: NA; J: TRBJ1-1; V: TRBV6-1; size: NA; DNA: TGTGCCAGCAGCCTTCGGAACACTGAAGCTTTCTTT; CDR3: CASSLRNTEAFF
D: NA; J: TRBJ1-5; V: TRBV5-6; size: NA; DNA: TGTGCCAGCAGTCTTCGGGGTCAGCCCCAGCATTTT; CDR3: CASSLRGQPQHF
D: NA; J: TRBJ2-3; V: TRBV5-1; size: NA; DNA: TGCGCCAGCAGTATCTCCAGGGTCGACACAGATACGCAGTATTTT; CDR3: CASSISRVDTDTQYF
D: NA; J: TRBJ2-1; V: TRBV5-8; size: many; DNA: TGTGCCAGCAGCTTCGGCAGGGGTTACAATGAGCAGTTCTTC; CDR3: CASSFGRGYNEQFF
D: TRBD2; J: TRBJ2-3; V: TRBV14; size: few; DNA: TGTGCCAGCAGCCCGCTAGCGGGAGGCGGTGCAGATACGCAGTATTTT; CDR3: CASSPLAGGGADTQYF
D: NA; J: TRBJ2-1; V: TRBV28; size: NA; DNA: TGTGCCAGCAGTTTCCCGAGACTTGGCGATGAGCAGTTCTTC; CDR3: CASSFPRLGDEQFF
D: TRBD1; J: TRBJ2-1; V: TRBV27; size: NA; DNA: TGTGCCAGCAGTTTATTTGCTGGGACAGGGAACAATGAGCAGTTCTTC; CDR3: CASSLFAGTGNNEQFF
D: NA; J: TRBJ2-7; V: TRBV7-9; size: NA; DNA: TGTGCCAGCAGCTTAGGGCTAGCCGATTCCTACGAGCAGTACTTC; CDR3: CASSLGLADSYEQYF
D: NA; J: TRBJ2-6; V: TRBV19; size: NA; DNA: TGTGCCAGTAGTAGCGGTGACAGACCTGGATACTCTGGGGCCAACGTCCTGACTTTC; CDR3: CASSSGDRPGYSGANVLTF
D: TRBD2; J: TRBJ2-3; V: TRBV7-3; size: NA; DNA: TGTGCCAGCAGCTTGCTACTAGCGGGAGTAGATACGCAGTATTTT; CDR3: CASSLLLAGVDTQYF
D: TRBD1; J: TRBJ2-2; V: TRBV6-5; size: NA; DNA: TGTGCCAGCAGTTACTCGTGGACAGGGAACATCGGGGAGCTGTTTTTT; CDR3: CASSYSWTGNIGELFF
D: NA; J: TRBJ1-5; V: TRBV20-1; size: NA; DNA: TGCAGTGCTAGCAGGGATCAGCCCCAGCATTTT; CDR3: CSASRDQPQHF
D: NA; J: TRBJ2-3; V: TRBV28; size: NA; DNA: TGTGCCAGCACTACAGGTAACACAGATACGCAGTATTTT; CDR3: CASTTGNTDTQYF
D: TRBD2; J: TRBJ2-1; V: TRBV18; size: NA; DNA: TGTGCCAGCTCAACCCGACTAGCGGGAGGGCCCAATGAGCAGTTCTTC; CDR3: CASSTRLAGGPNEQFF
D: TRBD2; J: TRBJ2-7; V: TRBV18; size: NA; DNA: TGTGCCAGCTCACCACCTCGCGGGAGCTACGAGCAGTACTTC; CDR3: CASSPPRGSYEQYF
D: NA; J: TRBJ2-1; V: TRBV30; size: NA; DNA: TGTGCCTGGAACCGGGTCTTATCCAAACAATTCTTC; CDR3: CAWNRVLSKQFF
D: NA; J: TRBJ2-2; V: TRBV14; size: NA; DNA: TGTGCCAGCAGCCAAGAATCAGGGACCGGGGAGCTGTTTTTT; CDR3: CASSQESGTGELFF
D: TRBD1; J: TRBJ1-2; V: TRBV28; size: NA; DNA: TGTGCCAGCAGTGTACCGGGACAGGGACGGGGCTACACCTTC; CDR3: CASSVPGQGRGYTF
D: TRBD2; J: TRBJ2-5; V: TRBV28; size: once; DNA: TGTGCCAGCAGTTCACTAGCGGAGGGGGGATGGACCCAGTACTTC; CDR3: CASSSLAEGGWTQYF
D: NA; J: TRBJ2-7; V: TRBV5-8; size: once; DNA: TGTGCCAGCAGCTTGCAGGTTGGCGAGCAGTACTTC; CDR3: CASSLQVGEQYF
D: NA; J: TRBJ2-7; V: TRBV27; size: NA; DNA: TGTGCCAGCAGTTTGCGCGGTTGGTCGGGGGAGCAGTACTTC; CDR3: CASSLRGWSGEQYF
D: TRBD2; J: TRBJ2-1; V: TRBV19; size: NA; DNA: TGTGCCAGTAGGACTAGCGGGAGTAATGAGCAGTTCTTC; CDR3: CASRTSGSNEQFF
D: TRBD1; J: TRBJ2-3; V: TRBV5-1; size: NA; DNA: TGCGCCAGCAGCCGGGACAGCCCTACAGATACGCAGTATTTT; CDR3: CASSRDSPTDTQYF
D: NA; J: TRBJ2-7; V: TRBV29-1; size: NA; DNA: TGCAGCGCCCAGGTTACCTACGAGCAGTACTTC; CDR3: CSAQVTYEQYF
D: NA; J: TRBJ2-2; V: TRBV18; size: NA; DNA: TGTGCCAGCTCCCGGGTTGGCGGCGCGAACACCGGGGAGCTGTTTTTT; CDR3: CASSRVGGANTGELFF
D: TRBD1; J: TRBJ2-1; V: TRBV18; size: NA; DNA: TGTGCCAGCTCAACGACAGGGAATGAGCAGTTCTTC; CDR3: CASSTTGNEQFF
D: NA; J: TRBJ1-6; V: TRBV2; size: NA; DNA: TGTGCCAGCAGTGAAGCGCGAGGAGTTAATTCACCCCTCCACTTT; CDR3: CASSEARGVNSPLHF
D: NA; J: TRBJ2-1; V: TRBV19; size: NA; DNA: TGTGCCAGTAGTATAGTAGTAGTAGGGGGAGTAGCATACAATGAGCAGTTCTTC; CDR3: CASSIVVVGGVAYNEQFF
D: TRBD1; J: TRBJ2-7; V: TRBV6-1; size: NA; DNA: TGTGCCAGCACCCGGGACAGCTCTGAGCAGTACTTC; CDR3: CASTRDSSEQYF
D: TRBD1; J: TRBJ1-2; V: TRBV2; size: few; DNA: TGTGCCAGCGGGGGGACAGGGAAGGTATCTGGCTACACCTTC; CDR3: CASGGTGKVSGYTF
D: NA; J: TRBJ1-3; V: TRBV6-1; size: few; DNA: TGTGCCAGCAGTGAACCCCCCGGGGTTGGAAACACCATATATTTT; CDR3: CASSEPPGVGNTIYF
D: NA; J: TRBJ1-2; V: TRBV7-8; size: NA; DNA: TGTGCCAGCAGCTTAGCGGGAGCAGAATTACTCTATGGCTACACCTTC; CDR3: CASSLAGAELLYGYTF
D: NA; J: TRBJ2-7; V: TRBV10-3; size: NA; DNA: TGTGCCATCAGGGCCGGGGGCTACGAGCAGTACTTC; CDR3: CAIRAGGYEQYF
D: TRBD1; J: TRBJ2-3; V: TRBV2; size: NA; DNA: TGTGCCAGCAGCTGGGACAGGGGAACAGATACGCAGTATTTT; CDR3: CASSWDRGTDTQYF
D: NA; J: TRBJ2-7; V: TRBV6-5; size: NA; DNA: TGTGCCAGCAGTTCTGCCACGGGCTACGAGCAGTACTTC; CDR3: CASSSATGYEQYF
D: NA; J: TRBJ2-2; V: TRBV7-2; size: NA; DNA: TGTGCCAGCAGCGGACAATTCGGGGAGCTGTTTTTT; CDR3: CASSGQFGELFF
D: NA; J: TRBJ1-1; V: TRBV4-1; size: NA; DNA: TGCGCCAGCAGCCAGGATCGCAGGGCTGAAGCTTTCTTT; CDR3: CASSQDRRAEAFF
D: TRBD1; J: TRBJ1-4; V: TRBV7-8; size: NA; DNA: TGTGCCAGCAGCTTAGCAATACAGGGGGCTGAAAAACTGTTTTTT; CDR3: CASSLAIQGAEKLFF
D: TRBD1; J: TRBJ2-7; V: TRBV27; size: NA; DNA: TGTGCCAGCAGCCCCAAGACCGGGACAGCCGCCTACGAGCAGTACTTC; CDR3: CASSPKTGTAAYEQYF
D: TRBD2; J: TRBJ2-3; V: TRBV18; size: NA; DNA: TGTGCCAGCTCCCAAGGACTAGCGGGGTACACAGATACGCAGTATTTT; CDR3: CASSQGLAGYTDTQYF
D: NA; J: TRBJ1-6; V: TRBV25-1; size: NA; DNA: TGTGCCAGCAGTGAATCAGGGCTTAGGAATTCACCCCTCCACTTT; CDR3: CASSESGLRNSPLHF
D: NA; J: TRBJ2-1; V: TRBV11-3; size: NA; DNA: TGTGCCAGCAGCAGCAGGGTGCGGGATCAGGGTAATGAGCAGTTCTTC; CDR3: CASSSRVRDQGNEQFF
D: NA; J: TRBJ1-3; V: TRBV30; size: NA; DNA: TGTGCCTGGAGTGTCTCTTTGTACACCATATATTTT; CDR3: CAWSVSLYTIYF
D: NA; J: TRBJ2-1; V: TRBV11-2; size: NA; DNA: TGTGCCAGCAGCTATAATAACTACAATGAGCAGTTCTTC; CDR3: CASSYNNYNEQFF
D: NA; J: TRBJ1-1; V: TRBV7-9; size: NA; DNA: TGTGCCAGCAGCTTAGCGGGGCAGGGGAACACTGAAGCTTTCTTT; CDR3: CASSLAGQGNTEAFF
D: TRBD1; J: TRBJ2-7; V: TRBV7-2; size: NA; DNA: TGTGCCAGCAGCTTAGGTCTCGAAGCAGGGGGTGCTTATAAGTACTTC; CDR3: CASSLGLEAGGAYKYF